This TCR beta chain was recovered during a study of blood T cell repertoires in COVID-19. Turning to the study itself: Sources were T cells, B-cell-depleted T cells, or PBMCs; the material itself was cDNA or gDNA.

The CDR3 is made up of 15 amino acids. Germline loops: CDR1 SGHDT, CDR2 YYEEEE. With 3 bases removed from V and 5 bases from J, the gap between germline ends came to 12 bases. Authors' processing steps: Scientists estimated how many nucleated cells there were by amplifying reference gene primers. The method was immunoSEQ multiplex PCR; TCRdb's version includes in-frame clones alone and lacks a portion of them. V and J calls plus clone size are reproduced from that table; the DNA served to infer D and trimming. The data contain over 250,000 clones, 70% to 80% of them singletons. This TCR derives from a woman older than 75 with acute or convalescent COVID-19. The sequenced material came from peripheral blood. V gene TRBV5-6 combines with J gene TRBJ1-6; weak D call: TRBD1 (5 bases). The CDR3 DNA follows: TGTGCCAGCAGCTATCAGGGCGTCCATAATTCACCCCTCCACTTT. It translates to CASSYQGVHNSPLHF.